This T cell receptor beta chain was sequenced for a study of post-analysis software for immune sequencing data (dated by TCRdb to about 2015). Context from the whole study: The recorded disease courses included relapsing-remitting, secondary progressive and progressive-relapsing multiple sclerosis, and some patients had no subtype annotation. A subset of samples was prepared in parallel using single-end sample barcoding, then pooled and co-amplified after Illumina adapter ligation. The multiple sclerosis patient repertoires were compared with 11 previously published healthy control repertoires from donors aged about 6 to 28 years.

Of note for this clonotype: Its target antigen remains unknown. No much larger clone exists at a distance of one base, and base qualities are not known.

The full study reports these points: When samples were clustered directly using the F measure, samples prepared in the same batch co-clustered strongly, which prompted a batch-effect correction. The multiple sclerosis patient group was slightly younger than the control group. Significantly lower normalized Chao1 diversity was found in multiple sclerosis patients than in controls, suggesting substantial peripheral T-cell clonal expansion.

TCR beta repertoires were profiled from peripheral blood of more than ten young patients with multiple sclerosis to demonstrate the VDJtools post-analysis software. Multiple sclerosis patients were children and adolescents aged about 6 to 17 years. Libraries were built with PCR. The sequencer was an Illumina HiSeq 2500. To reduce PCR and sequencing biases, unique molecular identifiers were incorporated into the TCR beta cDNA libraries. Per 1 to 10 million input T cells, roughly 500,000 cDNA molecules were obtained, such that each molecule approximated one T cell. The patient libraries were prepared and sequenced with the same protocol used for the earlier healthy control dataset. Within a given batch, samples were prepared together, multiplexed and sequenced on the same HiSeq lane. Processing in the source paper ran as follows. MIGEC was used to process the raw barcoded reads, and molecular identifier groups with only a single read were discarded before consensus assembly and CDR3 extraction. Clonotype tables were post-analysed with VDJtools, normalizing diversity by down-sampling all datasets to the smallest sample size. In repertoire overlap clustering, CDR3 amino acid sequences, but not nucleotide sequences, were matched to correct batch-related cross-sample contamination. Using fastp trimming at Q25 and MiXCR clonotype assembly, TCRdb reanalyzed the public sequencing data and kept in-frame beta chains. Identical CDR3 protein sequences are pooled into one entry, listed with their most common genes and DNA. The V and J calls, along with clone size, are taken from TCRdb and not from the paper's own processing. Here the sample has 650,000 to 900,000 distinct CDR3 sequences; around 45% occur a single time. The top ten clones comprise roughly 4.4% of the sample.

The sequence derives from a girl under 18 with multiple sclerosis. What was sequenced was blood.

The CDR3 protein: CASNHFFQTVPYEQYF. DNA sequence: TGTGCCAGCAATCACTTCTTTCAGACGGTTCCTTACGAGCAGTACTTC. The rearrangement joined TRBV28 to TRBJ2-7; the D gene cannot be resolved reliably. The germline V gene encodes CDR1 MDHEN and CDR2 SYDVKM. Counted from cysteine to phenylalanine, this CDR3 has 16 amino acids. Only CDR3 DNA remains: 48 bases, in frame from the first base. The trim is 7 bases for V and 4 bases for J, with a gap of 23 bases between the germline ends.